This section outlines one T cell receptor (beta chain) sequence together with its context. Its cognate antigen has yet to be identified. No much larger clone is present one base from it, and per-base qualities are unavailable. This record belongs to a study of cytomegalovirus exposure and HLA in healthy donors (dated by TCRdb to about 2017). With respect to the entire study: According to an earlier analysis of 587 of the donors, about 179 million T cells yielded 120 million or so unique TCR beta sequences and around 300 Gb of sequence data. The study used immunosequencing to profile the T cell repertoires of approximately 650 subjects and linked those repertoires to cytomegalovirus serostatus. A later genetic analysis used genome-wide SNP genotypes for about 60% of the roughly 700 donors, treating that subset as a discovery cohort. The aim of the study was to test whether cataloging public T cell receptors could identify signatures of past pathogen exposure. Donor age, sex, ethnicity and CMV serostatus were collected together with the repertoire data. Rather than drawing on any new phenotypic data, the later analysis identified candidate immune exposures from TCR beta sequences and the way those sequences occurred across donors. In an earlier analysis of more than 550 of the donors, high-throughput TCR beta sequencing was used to judge whether each TCR beta V gene segment behaved as functional or pseudogenic. A later analysis re-analyzed previously published TCR beta repertoires from about 600 donors and added high-resolution HLA genotyping to study TCR occurrence patterns. All discovery cohort repertoires had been generated on a single sequencing platform. Of the roughly 400 genotyped donors, 65% to 90% fell in the genetic ancestry cluster associated with self-reported Caucasian donors. HLA typing included class I and class II loci at four-digit resolution. The number of donors typed differed by locus, with roughly 620-640 for A, B, C, DRB1 and DQB1, around 500 for DQA1, 600 to 610 for DPA1, and some 470 for DPB1. Across approximately 420 genotyped donors of the cohort, an average of about 240,000 unique TCR beta nucleotide sequences per donor were sequenced, and roughly 17% of those sequences were non-productive. In addition to the first cohort of 666 subjects, a separate validation cohort of approximately 130 different subjects was used. To predict cytomegalovirus infection status, the study combined high-throughput TCR immunosequencing, statistical association of individual TCRs with disease status, and machine learning. Because of strong linkage in the cohort, roughly five DR-DQ haplotypes were treated as single units for association and clustering. An early release covering roughly 600 HLA-typed donors comprised 300 to 350 gigabases of sequencing data and around 86 million unique TCR sequences.

Clipping removes 2 bases from V and 10 bases from J, with 5 as the unmatched junction base count. Including cysteine and phenylalanine, the CDR3 has 15 amino acids. The only DNA kept is the CDR3, 45 bases in frame from the first base. CDR1 SGHAT and CDR2 FQNNGV are derived from the germline V gene. Points the paper makes about the study in general: A total of 150 to 200 TCR beta chains were listed by the study as associated with cytomegalovirus. A group of highly shared sequence variants was considered likely to be a technical artifact of the sequencing pipeline. Several of the top co-occurrence clusters appeared to be linked to parvovirus B19, influenza, CMV and Epstein-Barr virus, according to a later analysis. Strong co-occurrence of HLA alleles, especially DR and DQ, made assigning TCR associations to individual alleles difficult. A further reported finding was that TCR beta sequences accurately predicted the HLA-A and HLA-B alleles for most subjects in the first cohort. Across donors, most TCR sequences were observed very rarely, whereas some public TCRs were present in many individuals. In vitro tests confirmed that a few of the cytomegalovirus-associated TCR beta chains recognize cytomegalovirus antigens. According to a later analysis, most CMV-associated TCR beta chains appeared to be HLA-restricted, and the HLA associations seemed to be driven largely by CMV exposure. The only immune exposure information available for the cohort was CMV serostatus. Cytomegalovirus status was reported to be diagnosed by the classifier with high specificity and sensitivity in both the original and validation cohorts. Because counts were too low, seventeen rarely observed V segments, including chromosome 9 orphons, were excluded from the earlier analysis of 587 of the donors. Compared with the approximately 720-donor mean, donors in an Asian-associated ancestry cluster had fewer N-insertions in productive TCRs, according to a later genetic analysis. Correlated functional status among segregating V segments might be attributable to linkage disequilibrium, but an unknown experimental factor could not be ruled out. Because HLA typing was unavailable for some donors at each locus, only the typed subset was used in association tests. Presence/absence analyses assumed roughly uniform sequencing depth across donors, an assumption that may not hold. In a later analysis, HLA-associated TCR beta chains showed more clonal expansion and lower generation probabilities than non-associated chains that were equally common. In an earlier analysis of around 600 of the donors, most TCR beta V segments were observed in productive rearrangements about 90% or about 30% of the time, broadly matching IMGT annotations. Some IMGT-functional V segments, including TRBV6-2 and TRBV6-3, could not be told apart with the 87-base-pair reads, so those segments were excluded. In this cohort, only TCR beta chains were sequenced, and detectable features were limited by the absence of alpha or paired-chain data. A later genetic analysis associated a missense DCLRE1C variant with V-gene and J-gene trimming of TCR beta chains, and an independent cohort replicated the association. The authors suggested that the approach could potentially be extended to other disease states and immunological phenotypes. At a false discovery rate of 0.05, a later analysis linked approximately 18,000 TCR beta sequences to specific HLA alleles. According to a later analysis, TCR association rates differed among HLA loci, with DRB1 alleles showing the most associated TCRs and HLA-C alleles showing the fewest.

The cohort was made up of several hundred healthy bone marrow donors. Cohort members were all nominally healthy when sampled, although unrecorded immune exposures were likely present. The donor tested CMV seronegative and was one of the 352 seronegative cohort members. Each donor provided a peripheral blood sample, and peripheral blood mononuclear cells were used for TCR beta sequencing. The Qiagen DNeasy Blood Extraction Kit was used to extract genomic DNA from the blood cell samples. The library came from the immunoSEQ multiplex PCR assay. For the multiplex PCR, a mixture combining 60 forward primers for TCR Vbeta segments and 13 reverse primers for TCR Jbeta segments was used. The CDR3 region of rearranged TCR beta genes was amplified from genomic DNA with a multiplex PCR assay. On the Illumina HiSeq System, the amplified TCR beta libraries were sequenced as 87-base-pair reads. The authors processed their data as follows. A later analysis tallied roughly 78 million unique TCR beta chains across the 650 to 750 repertoires, and some 10 million of those chains were shared by two or more donors. A nearest-neighbor algorithm error-corrected the raw reads and collapsed the reads into unique sequences, merging closely related sequences to remove PCR and sequencing errors. Alignment of CDR3 sequences to IMGT reference sequences was used to assign V, D and J gene segments. For a sequence to be retained, a match of at least six nucleotides to both a V gene segment and a J gene segment was required. A rearrangement was called productive if the CDR3 had no stop codons and remained in frame with V and J, and every other rearrangement was called non-productive. Following IMGT convention, CDR3 was defined as the stretch from the second conserved V-encoded cysteine to the conserved J-encoded phenylalanine. The earlier analysis of some 600 of the donors excluded sequences that lacked an unambiguous match to a single V gene segment. In an earlier analysis of 587 of the donors, a V segment was called functional when productive rearrangements were above 56.7%, and segregating when the standard deviation between donors exceeded 5%. A statistical classification framework was developed to diagnose cytomegalovirus status using the catalog of TCR beta chain sequences. A later analysis assigned V and J genes by comparing TCR nucleotide sequences with IMGT/GENE-DB human TR gene sequences. The TCRdist pipeline was used in a later analysis to assign CDR3 sequences and most-parsimonious VDJ recombination scenarios. In a later analysis, each TCR beta chain was defined by its CDR3 amino acid sequence together with its V-gene family, and reads without a unique V-gene family were excluded. As a way to deal with suspected cross-contamination and a sequencing artifact, a later analysis dropped nearly 600 nucleotide sequences that were highly shared and had low generation probability. In a later analysis, a clonal expansion index was calculated for each public chain from normalized within-repertoire ranks of inferred template counts. A later analysis computed generation probabilities with a VDJ recombination model fitted to out-of-frame rearrangements, and checked the results against IGoR. A later analysis scored TCR-TCR, TCR-HLA and TCR-CMV co-occurrence with hypergeometric tests, applying a repertoire-size bias correction to TCR pairs. False discovery rates were estimated in a later analysis by permuting HLA or CMV assignments 20 times. In a later analysis, co-occurring TCRs were grouped with DBSCAN, and TCRdist sequence similarity was added when clustering was performed within HLA-allele-positive subsets. Co-occurrence clustering excluded repertoires with fewer than 30,000 or more than 120,000 public chains, plus five with anomalous nucleotide sharing. TCRdb's version of the immuneACCESS table is confined to in-frame rearrangements and falls short of the full clone set. An unresolved V gene accounts for under half of the shortfall where checked; the remainder is of unknown origin. The DNA gave D and trimming, while V, J and clone size come from that table. For this sample there are 55,000 to 80,000 clones; roughly 78% appear just once. Roughly 2% of the sample is in the top ten clones.

Here the chain combines TRBV11-2 and TRBJ2-1; the central 13 bases match TRBD2. The material sequenced was PBMCs. The TCR was taken from a man younger than 30 in good health and CMV-seronegative. The DNA reads TGTGCCAGCAGCTTACAACTAGCGGGAGGGATAGAGCAGTTCTTC. It translates as CASSLQLAGGIEQFF.